The present T cell receptor (beta chain) was sequenced within a study of technical replicates of blood from a handful of donors (dated by TCRdb to about 2017). The CDR3 numbers 16 residues from cysteine through phenylalanine. Only the CDR3 region is kept as DNA, spanning 48 bases read in frame from base 1. V sheds 4 bases and J sheds 1 base, leaving 15 bases between their ends. The germline V gene encodes CDR1 SGHAT and CDR2 FQNNGV. The method behind the library was the immunoSEQ multiplex PCR assay. The clones in this table, taken by TCRdb from immuneACCESS, are in-frame only. Not every clone is retained; where verified, under half of the shortfall comes from an unresolved V gene, and the cause of the rest is unknown. Here the sample has 75,000 to 95,000 clones; about 90% occur a single time. Under 0.3% of the sample rests with the top ten. Comment on this clone: The antigen it binds to is not known. The sample holds no much larger clone one base away, and base qualities are not on file.

The V gene is TRBV11-2 and the J gene is TRBJ2-3; a tentative D match to TRBD1 spans 6 bases. Sequencing used T cells isolated from PBMCs. This clonotype was sampled from a human donor in good health. The CDR3 has the sequence CASSSGTPGGTDTQYF. The sequence in DNA is TGTGCCAGCAGCTCCGGGACCCCAGGGGGCACAGATACGCAGTATTTT.